The clone carrying this T cell receptor (beta chain) was observed a handful of times. A second PCR of roughly 7 to 11 cycles used a sample-barcoded 5' primer and a J-beta primer mix. TCRdb re-called the 5' RACE reads with MiXCR, one entry per CDR3 protein. The sample shows about 970,000 distinct CDR3 sequences, roughly 47% of them seen only once. CDR3 length: 15 residues. J lost 2 bases, V lost 4 bases, and 3 bases had no gene match. From germline, CDR1 is SEHNR and CDR2 FQNEAQ (reference sequence). These data originate in a study of blood T cells in healthy people across ages. J is TRBJ2-1 and V is TRBV7-9, with TRBD1 matching over 9 bases. The specimen sequenced was blood. This TCR was sampled from a woman aged 55-70 years in good health. The CDR3 loop reads CASSSGQGTYNEQFF. In DNA form, the CDR3 reads TGTGCCAGCAGCTCCGGACAGGGGACCTACAATGAGCAGTTCTTC.